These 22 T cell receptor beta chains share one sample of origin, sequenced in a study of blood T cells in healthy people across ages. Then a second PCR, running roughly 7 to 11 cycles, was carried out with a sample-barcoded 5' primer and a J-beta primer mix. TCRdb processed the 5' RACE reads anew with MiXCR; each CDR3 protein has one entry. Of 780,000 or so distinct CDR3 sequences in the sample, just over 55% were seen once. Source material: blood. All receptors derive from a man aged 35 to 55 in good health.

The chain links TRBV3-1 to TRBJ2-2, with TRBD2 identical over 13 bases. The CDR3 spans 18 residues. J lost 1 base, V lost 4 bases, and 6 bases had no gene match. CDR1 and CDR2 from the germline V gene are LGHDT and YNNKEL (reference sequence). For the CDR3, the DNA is TGTGCCAGCAGCCGCAGACTAGCGGGGGGCTTGAACACCGGGGAGCTGTTTTTT. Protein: CASSRRLAGGLNTGELFF. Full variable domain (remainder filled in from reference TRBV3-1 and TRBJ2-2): DTAVSQTPKYLVTQMGNDKSIKCEQNLGHDTMYWYKQDSKKFLKIMFSYNNKELIINETVPNRFSPKSPDKAHLNLHINSLELGDSAVYFCASSRRLAGGLNTGELFFGEGSRLTVL.

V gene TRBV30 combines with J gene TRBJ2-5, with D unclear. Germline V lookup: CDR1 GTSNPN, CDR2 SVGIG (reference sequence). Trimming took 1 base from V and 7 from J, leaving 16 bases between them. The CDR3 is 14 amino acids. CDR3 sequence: CAWSAGPIIGTQYF. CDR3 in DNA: TGTGCCTGGAGTGCCGGGCCAATCATTGGGACCCAGTACTTC.

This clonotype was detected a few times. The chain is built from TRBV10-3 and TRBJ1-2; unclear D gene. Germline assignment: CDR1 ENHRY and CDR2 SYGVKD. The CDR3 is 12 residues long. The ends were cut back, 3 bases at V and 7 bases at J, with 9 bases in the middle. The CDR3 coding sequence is TGTGCCATCAGTGACGTCGTGTCTGGCTACACCTTC. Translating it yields CAISDVVSGYTF.

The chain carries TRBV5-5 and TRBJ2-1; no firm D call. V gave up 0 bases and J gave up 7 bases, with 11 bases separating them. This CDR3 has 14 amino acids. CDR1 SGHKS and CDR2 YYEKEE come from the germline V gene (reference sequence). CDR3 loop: CASSLDFSPNEQFF. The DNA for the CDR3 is TGTGCCAGCAGCTTGGATTTCTCTCCAAATGAGCAGTTCTTC.

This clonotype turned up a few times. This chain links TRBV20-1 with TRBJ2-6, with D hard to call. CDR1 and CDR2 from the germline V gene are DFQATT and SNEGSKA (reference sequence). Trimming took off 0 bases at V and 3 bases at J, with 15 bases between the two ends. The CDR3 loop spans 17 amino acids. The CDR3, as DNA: TGCAGTGCTAGAGATGCCCTATCTCGGGTTGGGGCCAACGTCCTGACTTTC. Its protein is CSARDALSRVGANVLTF.

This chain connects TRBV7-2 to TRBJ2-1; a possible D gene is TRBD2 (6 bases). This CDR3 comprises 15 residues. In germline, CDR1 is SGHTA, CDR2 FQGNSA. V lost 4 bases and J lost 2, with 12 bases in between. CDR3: CASSYSGSPYNEQFF. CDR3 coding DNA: TGTGCCAGCAGCTATAGCGGAAGTCCCTACAATGAGCAGTTCTTC. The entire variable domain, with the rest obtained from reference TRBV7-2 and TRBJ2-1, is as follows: GAGVSQSPSNKVTEKGKDVELRCDPISGHTALYWYRQSLGQGLEFLIYFQGNSAPDKSGLPSDRFSAERTGGSVSTLTIQRTQQEDSAVYLCASSYSGSPYNEQFFGPGTRLTVL.

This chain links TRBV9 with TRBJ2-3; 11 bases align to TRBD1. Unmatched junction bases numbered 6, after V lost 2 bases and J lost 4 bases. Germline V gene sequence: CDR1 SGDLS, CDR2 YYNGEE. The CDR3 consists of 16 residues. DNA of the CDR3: TGTGCCAGCAGCGTGGGACAGGGGGTTGCAGCAGATACGCAGTATTTT. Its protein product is CASSVGQGVAADTQYF.

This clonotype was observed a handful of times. The CDR3 protein is CASSQRSSATSYEQYF. CDR3 bases: TGTGCCAGCAGCCAAAGGAGTAGCGCGACGTCCTACGAGCAGTACTTC. The V and J genes are TRBV7-2 and TRBJ2-7; D possibly corresponds to TRBD2 (5 bases). V lost 5 bases, J lost 1 base, and 18 bases lay in between. This CDR3 spans 16 amino acids. Germline V gene data show CDR1 as SGHTA and CDR2 as FQGNSA.

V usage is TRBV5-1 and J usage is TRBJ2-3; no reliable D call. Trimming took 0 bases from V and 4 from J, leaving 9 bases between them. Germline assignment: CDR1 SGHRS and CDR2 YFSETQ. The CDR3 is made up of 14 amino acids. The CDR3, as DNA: TGCGCCAGCAGCTTGGATTTTTGGTCAGATACGCAGTATTTT. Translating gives CASSLDFWSDTQYF.

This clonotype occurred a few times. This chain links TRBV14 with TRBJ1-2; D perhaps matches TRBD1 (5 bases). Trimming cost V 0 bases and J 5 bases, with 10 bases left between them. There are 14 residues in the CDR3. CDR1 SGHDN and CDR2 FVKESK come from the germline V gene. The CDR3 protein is CASSQDQGLYGYTF. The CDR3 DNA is TGTGCCAGCAGCCAAGATCAGGGTTTATATGGCTACACCTTC. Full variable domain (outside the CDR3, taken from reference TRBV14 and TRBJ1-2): EAGVTQFPSHSVIEKGQTVTLRCDPISGHDNLYWYRRVMGKEIKFLLHFVKESKQDESGMPNNRFLAERTGGTYSTLKVQPAELEDSGVYFCASSQDQGLYGYTFGSGTRLTVV.

CDR3 region: CASVAGQASYEQYF. CDR3 DNA: TGTGCCAGCGTAGCGGGCCAAGCCTCCTACGAGCAGTACTTC. This chain links TRBV2 with TRBJ2-7, with 7 bases lining up with TRBD2. V shed 8 bases and J 0 bases; nucleotides not matched to a gene: 7. The CDR3 spans 14 residues. The germline V gene encodes CDR1 SNHLY and CDR2 FYNNEI.

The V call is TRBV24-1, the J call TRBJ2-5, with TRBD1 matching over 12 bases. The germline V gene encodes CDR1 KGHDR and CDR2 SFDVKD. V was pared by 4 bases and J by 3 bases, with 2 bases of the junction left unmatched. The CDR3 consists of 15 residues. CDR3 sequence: CATSEGQGAKETQYF. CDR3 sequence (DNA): TGTGCCACCAGTGAGGGACAGGGGGCTAAAGAGACCCAGTACTTC.

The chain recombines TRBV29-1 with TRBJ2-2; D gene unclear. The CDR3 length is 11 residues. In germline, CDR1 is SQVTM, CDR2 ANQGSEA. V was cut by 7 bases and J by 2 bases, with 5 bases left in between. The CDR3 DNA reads TGCAGCGGCCTAAACACCGGGGAGCTGTTTTTT. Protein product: CSGLNTGELFF.

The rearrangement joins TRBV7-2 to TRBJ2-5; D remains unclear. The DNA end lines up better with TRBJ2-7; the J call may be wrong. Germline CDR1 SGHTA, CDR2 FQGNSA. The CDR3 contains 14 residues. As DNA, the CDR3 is TGTGCCAGCAGCTCCCGGACCAAAAACTACGAGCAGTACTTC. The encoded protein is CASSSRTKNYEQYF.

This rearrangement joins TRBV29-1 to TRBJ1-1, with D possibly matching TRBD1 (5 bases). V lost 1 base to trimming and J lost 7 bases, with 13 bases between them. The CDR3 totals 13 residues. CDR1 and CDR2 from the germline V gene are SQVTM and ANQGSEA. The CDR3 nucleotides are TGCAGCGTTGAAGCACCGAGGGGATATGAAGCTTTCTTT. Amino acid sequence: CSVEAPRGYEAFF.

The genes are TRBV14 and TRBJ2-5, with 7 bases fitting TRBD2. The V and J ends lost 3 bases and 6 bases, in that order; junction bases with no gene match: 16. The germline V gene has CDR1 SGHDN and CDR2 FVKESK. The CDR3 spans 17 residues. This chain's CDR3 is CASSHLGEGRSEKTQYF. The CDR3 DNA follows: TGTGCCAGCAGCCACTTGGGGGAGGGCCGGTCGGAAAAGACCCAGTACTTC. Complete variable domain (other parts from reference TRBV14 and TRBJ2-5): EAGVTQFPSHSVIEKGQTVTLRCDPISGHDNLYWYRRVMGKEIKFLLHFVKESKQDESGMPNNRFLAERTGGTYSTLKVQPAELEDSGVYFCASSHLGEGRSEKTQYFGPGTRLLVL.

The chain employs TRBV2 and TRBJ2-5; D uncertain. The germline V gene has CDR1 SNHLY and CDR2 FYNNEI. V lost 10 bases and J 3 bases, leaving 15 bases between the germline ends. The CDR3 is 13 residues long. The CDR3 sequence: CATEPAKKETQYF. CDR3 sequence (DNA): TGTGCCACCGAACCTGCGAAAAAAGAGACCCAGTACTTC.

The CDR3 nucleotides read TGTGCCAGCAGTATGGGCGGACTAGCGGGAGGTCAGTACTTC. Amino acid sequence: CASSMGGLAGGQYF. The V gene is TRBV27, the J gene TRBJ2-7, with 14 bases fitting TRBD2. Looked up from germline, CDR1 is MNHEY and CDR2 is SMNVEV (reference sequence). Unmatched junction bases numbered 7, after V lost 5 bases and J lost 10 bases. The CDR3 has 14 residues.

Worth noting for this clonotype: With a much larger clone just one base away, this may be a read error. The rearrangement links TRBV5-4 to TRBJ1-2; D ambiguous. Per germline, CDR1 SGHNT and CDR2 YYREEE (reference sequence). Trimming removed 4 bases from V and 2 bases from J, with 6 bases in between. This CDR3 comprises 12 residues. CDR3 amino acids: CASSQPNYGYTF. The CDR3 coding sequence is TGTGCCAGCAGCCAGCCCAACTATGGCTACACCTTC.

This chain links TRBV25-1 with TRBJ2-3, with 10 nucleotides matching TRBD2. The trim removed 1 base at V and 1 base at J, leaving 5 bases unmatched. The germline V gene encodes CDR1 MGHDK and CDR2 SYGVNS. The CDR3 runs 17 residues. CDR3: CASSEWPSGGGTDTQYF. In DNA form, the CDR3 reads TGTGCCAGCAGTGAATGGCCTAGCGGGGGCGGCACAGATACGCAGTATTTT.

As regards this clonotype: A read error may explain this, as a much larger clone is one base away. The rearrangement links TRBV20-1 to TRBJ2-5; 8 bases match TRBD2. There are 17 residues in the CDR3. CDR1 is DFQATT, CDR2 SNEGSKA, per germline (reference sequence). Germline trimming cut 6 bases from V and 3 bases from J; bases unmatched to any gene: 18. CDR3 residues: CSAKIPLADFMEETQYF. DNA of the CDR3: TGCAGTGCCAAGATCCCACTAGCGGATTTTATGGAAGAGACCCAGTACTTC.

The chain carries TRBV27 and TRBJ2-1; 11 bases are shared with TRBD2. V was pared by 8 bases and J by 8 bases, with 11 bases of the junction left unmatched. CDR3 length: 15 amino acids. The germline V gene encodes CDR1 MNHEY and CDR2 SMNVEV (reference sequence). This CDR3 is CASPPLAGVLYEQFF. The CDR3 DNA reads TGTGCCAGCCCCCCACTAGCGGGAGTTTTGTATGAGCAGTTCTTC.